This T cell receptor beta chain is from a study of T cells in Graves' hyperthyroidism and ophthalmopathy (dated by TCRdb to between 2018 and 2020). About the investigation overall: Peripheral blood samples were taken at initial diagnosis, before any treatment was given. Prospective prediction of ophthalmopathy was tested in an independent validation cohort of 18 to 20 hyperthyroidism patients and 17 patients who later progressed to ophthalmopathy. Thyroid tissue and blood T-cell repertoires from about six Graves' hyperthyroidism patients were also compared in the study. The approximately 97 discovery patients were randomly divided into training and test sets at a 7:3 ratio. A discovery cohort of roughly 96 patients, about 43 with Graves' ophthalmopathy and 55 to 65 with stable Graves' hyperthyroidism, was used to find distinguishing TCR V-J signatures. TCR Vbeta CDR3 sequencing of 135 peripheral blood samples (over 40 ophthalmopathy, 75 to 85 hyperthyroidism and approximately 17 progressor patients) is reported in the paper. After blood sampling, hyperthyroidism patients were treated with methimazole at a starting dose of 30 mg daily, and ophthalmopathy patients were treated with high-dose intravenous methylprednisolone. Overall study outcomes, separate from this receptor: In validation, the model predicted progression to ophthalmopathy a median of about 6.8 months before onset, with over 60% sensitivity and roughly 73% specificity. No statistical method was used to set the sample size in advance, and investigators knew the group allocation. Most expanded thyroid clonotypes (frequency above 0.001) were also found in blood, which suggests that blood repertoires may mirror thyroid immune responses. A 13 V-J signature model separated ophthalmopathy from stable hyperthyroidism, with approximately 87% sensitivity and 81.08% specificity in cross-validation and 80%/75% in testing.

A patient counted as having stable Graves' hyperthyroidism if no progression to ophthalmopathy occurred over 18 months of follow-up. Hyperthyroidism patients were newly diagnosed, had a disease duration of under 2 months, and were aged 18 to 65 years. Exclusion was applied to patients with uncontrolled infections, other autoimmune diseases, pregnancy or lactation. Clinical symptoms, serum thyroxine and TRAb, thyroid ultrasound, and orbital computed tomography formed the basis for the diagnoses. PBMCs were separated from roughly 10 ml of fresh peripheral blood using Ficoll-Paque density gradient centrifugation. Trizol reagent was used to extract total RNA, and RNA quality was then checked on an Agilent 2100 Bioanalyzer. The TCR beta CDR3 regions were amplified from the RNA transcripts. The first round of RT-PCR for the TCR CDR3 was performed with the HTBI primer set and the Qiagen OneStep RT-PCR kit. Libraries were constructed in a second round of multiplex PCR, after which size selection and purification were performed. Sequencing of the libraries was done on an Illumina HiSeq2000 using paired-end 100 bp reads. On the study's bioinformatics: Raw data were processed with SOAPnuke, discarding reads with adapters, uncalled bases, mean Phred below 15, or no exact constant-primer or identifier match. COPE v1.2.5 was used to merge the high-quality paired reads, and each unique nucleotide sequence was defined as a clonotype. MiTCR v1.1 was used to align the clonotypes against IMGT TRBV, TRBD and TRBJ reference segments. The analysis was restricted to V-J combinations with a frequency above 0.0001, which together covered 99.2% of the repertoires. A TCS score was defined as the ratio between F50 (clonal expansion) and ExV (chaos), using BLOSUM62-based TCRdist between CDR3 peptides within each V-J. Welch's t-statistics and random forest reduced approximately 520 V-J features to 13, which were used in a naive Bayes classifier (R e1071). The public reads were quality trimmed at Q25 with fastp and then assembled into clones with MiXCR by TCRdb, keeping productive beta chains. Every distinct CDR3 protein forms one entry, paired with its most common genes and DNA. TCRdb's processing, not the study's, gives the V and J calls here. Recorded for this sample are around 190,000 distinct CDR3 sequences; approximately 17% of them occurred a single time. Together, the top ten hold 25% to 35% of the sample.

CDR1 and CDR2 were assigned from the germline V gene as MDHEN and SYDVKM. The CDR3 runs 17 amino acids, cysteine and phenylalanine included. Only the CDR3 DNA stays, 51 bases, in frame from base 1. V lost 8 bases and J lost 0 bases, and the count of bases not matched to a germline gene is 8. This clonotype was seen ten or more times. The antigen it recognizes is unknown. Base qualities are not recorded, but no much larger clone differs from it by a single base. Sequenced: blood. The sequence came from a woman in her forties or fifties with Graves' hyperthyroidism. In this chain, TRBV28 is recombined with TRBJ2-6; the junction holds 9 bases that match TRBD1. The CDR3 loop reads CASLGQGTFSGANVLTF. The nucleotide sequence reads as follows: TGTGCCAGCCTAGGACAGGGGACCTTCTCTGGGGCCAACGTCCTGACTTTC.